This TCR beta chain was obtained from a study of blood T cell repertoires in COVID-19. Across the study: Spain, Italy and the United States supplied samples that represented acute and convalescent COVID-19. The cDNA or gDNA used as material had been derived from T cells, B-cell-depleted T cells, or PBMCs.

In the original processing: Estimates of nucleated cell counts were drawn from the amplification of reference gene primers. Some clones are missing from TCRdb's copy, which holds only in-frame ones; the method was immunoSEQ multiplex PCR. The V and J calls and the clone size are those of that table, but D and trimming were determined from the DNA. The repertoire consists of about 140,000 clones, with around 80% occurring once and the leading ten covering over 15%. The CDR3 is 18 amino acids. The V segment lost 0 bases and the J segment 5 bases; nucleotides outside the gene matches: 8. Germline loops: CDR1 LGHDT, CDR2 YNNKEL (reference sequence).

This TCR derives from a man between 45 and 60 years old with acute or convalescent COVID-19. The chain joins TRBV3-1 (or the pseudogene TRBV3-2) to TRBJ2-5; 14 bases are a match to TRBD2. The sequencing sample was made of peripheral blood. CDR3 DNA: TGTGCCAGCAGCCAAGACGGGACTAGCGGGGGTCGAAGGGAGACCCAGTACTTC. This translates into CASSQDGTSGGRRETQYF.